This T cell receptor (beta chain) was sequenced in a study of cytomegalovirus exposure and HLA in healthy donors. PCR used 60 Vbeta primers and 13 Jbeta primers. Generated by immunoSEQ multiplex PCR, the TCRdb table keeps only in-frame clones and is missing some. The table shows some 61,000 clones, with roughly four fifths occurring only once. This CDR3 has 13 residues. V trimming: 5 bases; J trimming: 7 bases; junction bases outside the gene matches: 4. Germline loops: CDR1 SGHTA, CDR2 FQGNSA. V usage is TRBV7-2 and J usage is TRBJ1-4, with 7 positions matching TRBD1. The clonotype comes from a human donor in good health. The sequenced sample consisted of PBMCs. CDR3 region: CASSRNRGEKLFF. CDR3 coding DNA: TGTGCCAGCAGCCGTAACAGGGGTGAAAAACTGTTTTTT.